A selection of T cell receptor beta chains follows, all from one sample in a study of CD8 T cells in ankylosing spondylitis. TCRdb called the 5' RACE reads again in MiXCR, with one record for every CDR3 protein. The sample contains about 250,000 distinct CDR3 sequences, more than 15% of which appear only once. The sample was blood, either unsorted or a sorted T cell fraction (not recorded which). The origin of the receptors is a male donor with ankylosing spondylitis or in good health (not recorded which). Both conserved end residues are part of each CDR3. Fields, in order: D gene, CDR3 length, V gene, clone size, J gene, CDR3 protein, CDR3 DNA. D genes are given only for firm matches. Clone size, where shown, is once, few, many, or a class for clones that have expanded.

D gene: TRBD2; CDR3 length: 15; V gene: TRBV3-1; clone size: many; J gene: TRBJ2-7; CDR3 protein: CASSLRTSGINEQYF; CDR3 DNA: TGTGCCAGCAGCCTCAGGACTAGCGGGATTAACGAGCAGTACTTC
D gene: NA; CDR3 length: 13; V gene: TRBV4-1; clone size: few; J gene: TRBJ2-3; CDR3 protein: CASSQGLANTQYF; CDR3 DNA: TGCGCCAGCAGCCAAGGATTGGCGAATACGCAGTATTTT
D gene: TRBD1; CDR3 length: 16; V gene: TRBV7-2; clone size: NA; J gene: TRBJ1-1; CDR3 protein: CASSSDRALMNTEAFF; CDR3 DNA: TGTGCCAGCAGCTCAGACAGGGCCCTCATGAACACTGAAGCTTTCTTT
D gene: NA; CDR3 length: 17; V gene: TRBV20-1; clone size: many; J gene: TRBJ1-3; CDR3 protein: CSARGDGVFSGGNTIYF; CDR3 DNA: TGCAGTGCTAGAGGCGATGGGGTCTTCTCGGGAGGAAACACCATATATTTT
D gene: TRBD2; CDR3 length: 16; V gene: TRBV20-1; clone size: NA; J gene: TRBJ2-4; CDR3 protein: CSAIDSGNLAKNIQYF; CDR3 DNA: TGCAGTGCTATTGATAGCGGGAATCTAGCCAAAAACATTCAGTACTTC
D gene: TRBD2; CDR3 length: 17; V gene: TRBV11-2; clone size: once; J gene: TRBJ2-7; CDR3 protein: CASSLERLGTSVYEQYF; CDR3 DNA: TGTGCCAGCAGCTTAGAACGGCTTGGGACTAGCGTATACGAGCAGTACTTC
D gene: NA; CDR3 length: 12; V gene: TRBV29-1; clone size: once; J gene: TRBJ2-7; CDR3 protein: CSVLDGSYEQYF; CDR3 DNA: TGCAGCGTTCTAGACGGCTCCTACGAGCAGTACTTC
D gene: NA; CDR3 length: 15; V gene: TRBV7-9; clone size: many; J gene: TRBJ1-1; CDR3 protein: CASSFLREKNTEAFF; CDR3 DNA: TGTGCCAGCAGCTTTCTTAGGGAGAAGAACACTGAAGCTTTCTTT
D gene: TRBD2; CDR3 length: 17; V gene: TRBV4-1; clone size: NA; J gene: TRBJ2-3; CDR3 protein: CASSQEDSGSMSDTQYF; CDR3 DNA: TGCGCCAGCAGCCAAGAGGATAGCGGGAGTATGTCAGATACGCAGTATTTT
D gene: TRBD2; CDR3 length: 17; V gene: TRBV2; clone size: many; J gene: TRBJ2-3; CDR3 protein: CASSVSRLAGDPDTQYF; CDR3 DNA: TGTGCCAGCAGTGTAAGTCGACTAGCGGGAGATCCAGATACGCAGTATTTT
D gene: NA; CDR3 length: 15; V gene: TRBV29-1; clone size: few; J gene: TRBJ2-2; CDR3 protein: CSVAGFGGNTGELFF; CDR3 DNA: TGCAGCGTTGCCGGTTTTGGAGGGAACACCGGGGAGCTGTTTTTT
D gene: NA; CDR3 length: 14; V gene: TRBV2; clone size: many; J gene: TRBJ2-1; CDR3 protein: CASNPDFTYNEQFF; CDR3 DNA: TGTGCCAGCAACCCGGACTTCACATACAATGAGCAGTTCTTC
D gene: NA; CDR3 length: 16; V gene: TRBV7-2; clone size: NA; J gene: TRBJ2-1; CDR3 protein: CASSSEGLLSYNEQFF; CDR3 DNA: TGTGCCAGCAGCTCGGAGGGGTTGTTGTCCTACAATGAGCAGTTCTTC
D gene: NA; CDR3 length: 12; V gene: TRBV21-1; clone size: NA; J gene: TRBJ1-1; CDR3 protein: CASSLIGRAAFF; CDR3 DNA: TGTGCCAGCAGCTTGATCGGGCGGGCAGCTTTCTTT
D gene: NA; CDR3 length: 14; V gene: TRBV6-5; clone size: few; J gene: TRBJ1-1; CDR3 protein: CASSYVGTNTEAFF; CDR3 DNA: TGTGCCAGCAGTTACGTCGGTACAAACACTGAAGCTTTCTTT
D gene: NA; CDR3 length: 14; V gene: TRBV11-2; clone size: NA; J gene: TRBJ2-3; CDR3 protein: CASSSWGYTDTQYF; CDR3 DNA: TGTGCCAGCAGCTCTTGGGGATACACAGATACGCAGTATTTT